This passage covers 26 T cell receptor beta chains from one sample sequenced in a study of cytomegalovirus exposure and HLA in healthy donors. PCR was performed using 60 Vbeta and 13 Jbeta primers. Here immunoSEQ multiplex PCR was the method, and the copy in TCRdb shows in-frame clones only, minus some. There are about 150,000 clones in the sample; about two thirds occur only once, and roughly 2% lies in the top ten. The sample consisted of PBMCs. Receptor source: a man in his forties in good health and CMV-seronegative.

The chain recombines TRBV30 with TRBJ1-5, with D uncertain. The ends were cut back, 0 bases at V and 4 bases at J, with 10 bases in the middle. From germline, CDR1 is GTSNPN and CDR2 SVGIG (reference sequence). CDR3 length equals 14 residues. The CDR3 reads CAWSVNSMNQPQHF. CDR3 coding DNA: TGTGCCTGGAGTGTCAACAGTATGAATCAGCCCCAGCATTTT. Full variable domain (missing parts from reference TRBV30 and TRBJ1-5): SQTIHQWPATLVQPVGSPLSLECTVEGTSNPNLYWYRQAAGRGLQLLFYSVGIGQISSEVPQNLSASRPQDRQFILSSKKLLLSDSGFYLCAWSVNSMNQPQHFGDGTRLSIL.

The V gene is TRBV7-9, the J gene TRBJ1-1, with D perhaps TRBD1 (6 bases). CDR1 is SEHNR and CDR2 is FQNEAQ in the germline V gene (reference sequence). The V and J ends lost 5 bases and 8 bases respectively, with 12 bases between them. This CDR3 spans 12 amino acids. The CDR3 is CASSLKRGEAFF. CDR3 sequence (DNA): TGTGCCAGCAGCCTCAAGAGGGGGGAAGCTTTCTTT.

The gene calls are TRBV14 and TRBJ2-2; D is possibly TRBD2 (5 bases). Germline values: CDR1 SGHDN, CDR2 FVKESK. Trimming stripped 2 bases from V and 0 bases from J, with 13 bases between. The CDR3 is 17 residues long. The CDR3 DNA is TGTGCCAGCAGCCAAAGGACCTTGGGAGCGAACACCGGGGAGCTGTTTTTT. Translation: CASSQRTLGANTGELFF.

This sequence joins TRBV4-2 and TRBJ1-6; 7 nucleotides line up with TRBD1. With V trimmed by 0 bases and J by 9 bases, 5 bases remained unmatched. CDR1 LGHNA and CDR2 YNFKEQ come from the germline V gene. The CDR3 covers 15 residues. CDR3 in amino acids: CASSQEIAGGSPLHF. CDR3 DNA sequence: TGTGCCAGCAGCCAAGAGATTGCAGGGGGTTCACCCCTCCACTTT.

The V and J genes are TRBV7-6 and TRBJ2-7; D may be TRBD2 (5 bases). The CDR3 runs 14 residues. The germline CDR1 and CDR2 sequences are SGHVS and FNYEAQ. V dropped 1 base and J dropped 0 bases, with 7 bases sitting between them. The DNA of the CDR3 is TGTGCCAGCAGCTTAGTTGGAGGCTCCTACGAGCAGTACTTC. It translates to CASSLVGGSYEQYF.

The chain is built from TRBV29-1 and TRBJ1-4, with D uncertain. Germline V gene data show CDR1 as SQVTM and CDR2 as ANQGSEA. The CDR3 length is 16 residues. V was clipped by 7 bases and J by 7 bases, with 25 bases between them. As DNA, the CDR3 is TGCAGCGCACCCGTTTGGTTAGGAGGTCAAGGTGAAAAACTGTTTTTT. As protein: CSAPVWLGGQGEKLFF.

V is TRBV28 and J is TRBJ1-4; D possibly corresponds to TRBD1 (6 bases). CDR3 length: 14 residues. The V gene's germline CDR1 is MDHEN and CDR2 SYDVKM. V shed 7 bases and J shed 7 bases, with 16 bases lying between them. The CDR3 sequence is CASTKGGESEKLFF. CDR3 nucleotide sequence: TGTGCCAGCACCAAAGGGGGGGAAAGTGAAAAACTGTTTTTT. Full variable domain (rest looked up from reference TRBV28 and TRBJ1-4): DVKVTQSSRYLVKRTGEKVFLECVQDMDHENMFWYRQDPGLGLRLIYFSYDVKMKEKGDIPEGYSVSREKKERFSLILESASTNQTSMYLCASTKGGESEKLFFGSGTQLSVL.

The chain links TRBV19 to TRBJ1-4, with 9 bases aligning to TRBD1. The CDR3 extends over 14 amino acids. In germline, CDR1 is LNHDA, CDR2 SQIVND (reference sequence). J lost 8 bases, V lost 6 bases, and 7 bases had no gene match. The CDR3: CASSQDRGGEKLFF. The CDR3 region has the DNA TGTGCCAGTAGCCAAGACAGGGGGGGAGAAAAACTGTTTTTT.

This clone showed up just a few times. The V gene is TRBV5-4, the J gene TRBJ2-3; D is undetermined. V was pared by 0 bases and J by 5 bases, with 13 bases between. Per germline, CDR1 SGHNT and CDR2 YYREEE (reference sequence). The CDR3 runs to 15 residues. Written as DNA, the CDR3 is TGTGCCAGCAGCTTGGGGCCCGATCCCATAGATACGCAGTATTTT. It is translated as CASSLGPDPIDTQYF.

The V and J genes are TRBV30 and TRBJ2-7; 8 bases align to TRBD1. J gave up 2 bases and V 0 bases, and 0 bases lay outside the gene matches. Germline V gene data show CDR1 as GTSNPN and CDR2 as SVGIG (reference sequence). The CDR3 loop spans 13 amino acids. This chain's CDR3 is CAWSVQGAYEQYF. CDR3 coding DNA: TGTGCCTGGAGTGTACAGGGGGCCTACGAGCAGTACTTC.

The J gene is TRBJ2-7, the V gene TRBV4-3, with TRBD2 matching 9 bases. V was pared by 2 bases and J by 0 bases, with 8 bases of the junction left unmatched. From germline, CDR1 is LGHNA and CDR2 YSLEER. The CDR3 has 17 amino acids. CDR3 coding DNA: TGCGCCAGCAGCCAACTCCTAGCGGGAAGCCTCTCCTACGAGCAGTACTTC. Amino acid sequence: CASSQLLAGSLSYEQYF.

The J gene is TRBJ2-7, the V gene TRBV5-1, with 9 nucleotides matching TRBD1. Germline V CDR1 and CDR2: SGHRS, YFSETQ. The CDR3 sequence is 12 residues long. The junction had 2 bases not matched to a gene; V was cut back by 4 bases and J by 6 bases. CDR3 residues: CASSKTGGEQYF. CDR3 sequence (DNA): TGCGCCAGCAGCAAGACAGGGGGCGAGCAGTACTTC.

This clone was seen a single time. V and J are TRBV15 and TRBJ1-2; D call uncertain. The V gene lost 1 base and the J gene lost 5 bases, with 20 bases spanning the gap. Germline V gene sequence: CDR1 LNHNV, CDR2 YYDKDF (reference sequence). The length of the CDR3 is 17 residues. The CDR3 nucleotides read TGTGCCACCAGCAGAGGCAAAAGTAGAGGGATAACGTATGGCTACACCTTC. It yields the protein CATSRGKSRGITYGYTF.

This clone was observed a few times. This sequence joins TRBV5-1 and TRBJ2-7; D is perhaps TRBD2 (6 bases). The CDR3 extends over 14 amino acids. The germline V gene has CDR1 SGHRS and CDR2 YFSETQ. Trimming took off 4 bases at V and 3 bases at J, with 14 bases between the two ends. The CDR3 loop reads CASSPITGVYEQYF. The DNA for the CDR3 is TGCGCCAGCAGCCCAATCACGGGAGTCTACGAGCAGTACTTC.

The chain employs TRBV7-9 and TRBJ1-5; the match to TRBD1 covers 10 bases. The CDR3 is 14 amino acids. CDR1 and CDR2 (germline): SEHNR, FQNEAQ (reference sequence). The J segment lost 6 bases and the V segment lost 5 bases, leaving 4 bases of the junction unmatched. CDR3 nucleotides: TGTGCCAGCAGCCCCGGACAGGGGGGTCAGCCCCAGCATTTT. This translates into CASSPGQGGQPQHF.

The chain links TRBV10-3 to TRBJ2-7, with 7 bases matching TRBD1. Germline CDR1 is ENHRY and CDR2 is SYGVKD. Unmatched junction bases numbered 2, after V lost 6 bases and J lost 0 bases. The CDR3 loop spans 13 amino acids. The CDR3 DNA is TGTGCCATCAGAGGGACAGACTCCTACGAGCAGTACTTC. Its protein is CAIRGTDSYEQYF.

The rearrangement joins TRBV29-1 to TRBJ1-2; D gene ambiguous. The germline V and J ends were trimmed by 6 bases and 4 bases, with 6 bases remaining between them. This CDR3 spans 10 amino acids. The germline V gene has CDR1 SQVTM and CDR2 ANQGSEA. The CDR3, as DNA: TGCAGCGTCGATAGCTATGGCTACACCTTC. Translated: CSVDSYGYTF. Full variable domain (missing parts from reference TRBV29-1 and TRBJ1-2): SAVISQKPSRDICQRGTSLTIQCQVDSQVTMMFWYRQQPGQSLTLIATANQGSEATYESGFVIDKFPISRPNLTFSTLTVSNMSPEDSSIYLCSVDSYGYTFGSGTRLTVV.

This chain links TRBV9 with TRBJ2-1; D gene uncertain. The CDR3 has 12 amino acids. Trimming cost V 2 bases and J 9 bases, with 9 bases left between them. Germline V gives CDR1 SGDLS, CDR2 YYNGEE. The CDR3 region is CASSVLSGEQFF. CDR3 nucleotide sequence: TGTGCCAGCAGCGTTTTGTCCGGTGAGCAGTTCTTC.

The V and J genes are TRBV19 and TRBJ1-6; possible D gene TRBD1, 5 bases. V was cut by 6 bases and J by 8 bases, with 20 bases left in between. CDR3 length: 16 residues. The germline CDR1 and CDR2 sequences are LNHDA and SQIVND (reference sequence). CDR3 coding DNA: TGTGCCAGTAGCCGCGGGGGAGGGGAATCGGATTCACCCCTCCACTTT. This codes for CASSRGGGESDSPLHF.

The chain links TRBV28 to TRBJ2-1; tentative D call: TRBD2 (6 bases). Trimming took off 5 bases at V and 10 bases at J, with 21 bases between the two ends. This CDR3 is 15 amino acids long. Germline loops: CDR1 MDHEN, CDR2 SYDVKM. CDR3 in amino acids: CASSPTGANRREQFF. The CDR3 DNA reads TGTGCCAGCAGTCCAACGGGAGCCAATCGAAGGGAGCAGTTCTTC. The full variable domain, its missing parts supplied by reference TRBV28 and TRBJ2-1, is DVKVTQSSRYLVKRTGEKVFLECVQDMDHENMFWYRQDPGLGLRLIYFSYDVKMKEKGDIPEGYSVSREKKERFSLILESASTNQTSMYLCASSPTGANRREQFFGPGTRLTVL.

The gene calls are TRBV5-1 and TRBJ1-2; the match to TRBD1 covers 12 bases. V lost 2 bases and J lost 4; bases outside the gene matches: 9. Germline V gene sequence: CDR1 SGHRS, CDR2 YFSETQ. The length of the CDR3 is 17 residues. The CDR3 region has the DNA TGCGCCAGCAGCTTTGGGACAGGGGGCCCAAATATCTATGGCTACACCTTC. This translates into CASSFGTGGPNIYGYTF.

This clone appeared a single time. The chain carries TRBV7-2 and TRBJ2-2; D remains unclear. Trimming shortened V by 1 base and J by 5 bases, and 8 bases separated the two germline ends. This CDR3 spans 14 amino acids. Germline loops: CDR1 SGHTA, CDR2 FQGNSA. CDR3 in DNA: TGTGCCAGCAGCTTAGTTGGCAGAACCGGGGAGCTGTTTTTT. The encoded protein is CASSLVGRTGELFF.

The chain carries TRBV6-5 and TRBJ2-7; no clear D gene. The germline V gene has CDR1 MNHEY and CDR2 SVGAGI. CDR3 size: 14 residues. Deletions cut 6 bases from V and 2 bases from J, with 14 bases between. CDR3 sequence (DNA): TGTGCCAGCAGGCAGGATTCGCTAACCTACGAGCAGTACTTC. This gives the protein CASRQDSLTYEQYF.

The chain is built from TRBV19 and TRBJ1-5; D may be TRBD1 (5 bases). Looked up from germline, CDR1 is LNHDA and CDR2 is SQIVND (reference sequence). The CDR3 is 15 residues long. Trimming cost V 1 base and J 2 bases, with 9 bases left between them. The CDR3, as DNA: TGTGCCAGTAGTATAGCAGGGTCAGGCAATCAGCCCCAGCATTTT. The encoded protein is CASSIAGSGNQPQHF.

The CDR3, as DNA: TGTGCCACCAGCAGAGGCCAGGGCAATCAGCCCCAGCATTTT. It yields the protein CATSRGQGNQPQHF. V gene TRBV15 combines with J gene TRBJ1-5; D is ambiguous. Germline CDR1 is LNHNV and CDR2 is YYDKDF (reference sequence). CDR3 length equals 14 residues. Trimming pared 1 base from V and 2 bases from J, leaving 6 bases between. Variable domain in full (rest from reference TRBV15 and TRBJ1-5): DAMVIQNPRYQVTQFGKPVTLSCSQTLNHNVMYWYQQKSSQAPKLLFHYYDKDFNNEADTPDNFQSRRPNTSFCFLDIRSPGLGDTAMYLCATSRGQGNQPQHFGDGTRLSIL.

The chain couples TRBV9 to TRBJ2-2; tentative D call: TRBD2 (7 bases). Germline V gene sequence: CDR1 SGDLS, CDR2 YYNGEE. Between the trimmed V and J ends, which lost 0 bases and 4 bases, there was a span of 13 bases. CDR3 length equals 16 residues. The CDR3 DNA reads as TGTGCCAGCAGCGTAGGAGGGGGGGCAGGCACCGGGGAGCTGTTTTTT. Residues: CASSVGGGAGTGELFF.